This T cell receptor beta chain is drawn from a study of a mutant IDH1 vaccine in newly diagnosed glioma. Details on this clone: Antigen: not known.

The CDR3 length is 17 residues. Germline V gene data show CDR1 as LGHNA and CDR2 as YNFKEQ. V dropped 3 bases and J dropped 4; count of bases not matched to a gene: 9. This table comes from immunoSEQ multiplex PCR, and its TCRdb copy is limited to in-frame clones, with some not included. Of about 69,000 clones listed, around 84% were seen once; the top ten hold 1.5% to 2%. Time point meaning: week 35, safety follow-up. Topical imiquimod accompanied each vaccine dose, which consisted of 300 ug of mutant IDH1 20-mer peptide. The sample here was PBMCs, taken from a glioma patient whose treatment included an IDH1 peptide vaccine. This TCR came from a man aged 30-40 years with glioma. The chain uses TRBV4-2 and TRBJ2-5; the match to TRBD1 covers 12 bases. The CDR3 bases are TGTGCCAGCAGCCAGATTGCCCCGGGACAGGGGGCAGAGACCCAGTACTTC. Protein: CASSQIAPGQGAETQYF.